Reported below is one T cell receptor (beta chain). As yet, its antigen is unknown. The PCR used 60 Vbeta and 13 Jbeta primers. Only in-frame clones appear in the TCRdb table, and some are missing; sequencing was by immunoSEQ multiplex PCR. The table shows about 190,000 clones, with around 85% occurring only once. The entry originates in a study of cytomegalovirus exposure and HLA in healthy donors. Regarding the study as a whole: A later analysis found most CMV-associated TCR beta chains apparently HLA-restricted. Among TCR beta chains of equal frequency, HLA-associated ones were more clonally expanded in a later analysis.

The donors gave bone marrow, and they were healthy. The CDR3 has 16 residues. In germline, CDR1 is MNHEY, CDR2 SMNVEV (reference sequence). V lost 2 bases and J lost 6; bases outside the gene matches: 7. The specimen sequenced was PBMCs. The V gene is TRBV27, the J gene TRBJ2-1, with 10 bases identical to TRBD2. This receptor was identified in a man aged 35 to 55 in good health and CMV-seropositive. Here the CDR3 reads CASSLGGTSVSNEQFF. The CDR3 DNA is TGTGCCAGCAGTTTAGGGGGGACTAGCGTCTCCAATGAGCAGTTCTTC.